This TCR beta chain was observed in a study of beta chain features in type 1 diabetes. About the research overall: Investigators examined more than 90 million sorted cells across all samples.

Sorting with CD45RO/CCR7/CD25/CD127/CD95/CD27 yielded naive, central memory, regulatory and stem-like memory CD4+ cells. Expressed TCRB transcripts were sequenced because the isolated RNA had all been reverse transcribed beforehand. Data came from immunoSEQ multiplex PCR; TCRdb stores just in-frame clones and leaves some out. Of about 450,000 clones listed, over 9.5% were seen once; the top ten hold 0.045% to 0.06%. This clone showed up just a few times. Its antigen is still unknown. The CDR3 is made up of 17 amino acids. V lost 2 bases to trimming and J lost 5 bases; unmatched junction nucleotides: 11. Per germline, CDR1 MDHEN and CDR2 SYDVKM. Study outcomes and limitations: Shortening that was moderate but significant affected the TCRB CDR3s of Type 1 diabetes patients in all four CD4+ subsets. Healthy donors had naive, central memory and Treg TCRB repertoires that appeared less similar than those seen among patients.

The chain employs TRBV28 and TRBJ2-3, with 9 bases identical to TRBD2. This TCR came from a young woman in good health. The sequencing sample was made of naive CD4+ T cells from blood. The CDR3 loop is CASSLPRASGAKDTQYF. DNA for the CDR3: TGTGCCAGCAGTTTACCTCGGGCTAGCGGGGCCAAAGATACGCAGTATTTT.